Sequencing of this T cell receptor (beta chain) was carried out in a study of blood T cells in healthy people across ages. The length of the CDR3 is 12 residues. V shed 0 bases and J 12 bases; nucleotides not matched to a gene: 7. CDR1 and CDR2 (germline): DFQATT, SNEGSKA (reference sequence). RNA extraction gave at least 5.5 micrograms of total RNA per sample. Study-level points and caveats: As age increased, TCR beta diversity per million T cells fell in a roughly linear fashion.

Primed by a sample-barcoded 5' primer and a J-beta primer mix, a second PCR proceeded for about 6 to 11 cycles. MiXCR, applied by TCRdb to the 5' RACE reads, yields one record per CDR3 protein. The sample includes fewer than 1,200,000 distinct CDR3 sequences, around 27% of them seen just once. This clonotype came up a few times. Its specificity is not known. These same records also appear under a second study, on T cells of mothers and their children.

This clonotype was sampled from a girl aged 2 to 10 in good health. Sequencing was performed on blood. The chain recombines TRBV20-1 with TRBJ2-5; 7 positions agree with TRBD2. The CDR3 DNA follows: TGCAGTGCTAGAGATCGGGGAGGGTTCGAGTACTTC. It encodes CSARDRGGFEYF.